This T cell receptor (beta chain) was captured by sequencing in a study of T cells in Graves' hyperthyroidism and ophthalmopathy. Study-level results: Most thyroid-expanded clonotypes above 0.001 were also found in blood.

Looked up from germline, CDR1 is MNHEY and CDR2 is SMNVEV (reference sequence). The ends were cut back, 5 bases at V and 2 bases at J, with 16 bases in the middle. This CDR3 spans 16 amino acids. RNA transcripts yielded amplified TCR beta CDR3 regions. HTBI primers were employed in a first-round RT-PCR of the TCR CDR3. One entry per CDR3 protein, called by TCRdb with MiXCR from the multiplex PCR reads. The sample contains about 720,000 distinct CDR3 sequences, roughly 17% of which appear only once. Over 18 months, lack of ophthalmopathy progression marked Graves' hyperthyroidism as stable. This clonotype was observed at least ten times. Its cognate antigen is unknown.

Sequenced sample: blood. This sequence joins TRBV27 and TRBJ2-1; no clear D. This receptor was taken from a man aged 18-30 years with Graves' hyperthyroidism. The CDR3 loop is CASSPRPSGAYNEQFF. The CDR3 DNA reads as TGTGCCAGCAGTCCCCGCCCCTCAGGCGCCTACAATGAGCAGTTCTTC.